This TCR beta chain was obtained from a study of blood T cell repertoires in COVID-19 (dated by TCRdb to 2019 to 2021). The study in broad terms: Samples covering the acute and convalescent phases of COVID-19 were provided by collaborators in the United States, Italy and Spain. Subjects who had been exposed to COVID-19, were actively infected with it, or had recovered from it provided the deeply sampled blood TCRbeta repertoires that made up the dataset. The prospective study material was composed of cDNA or gDNA derived from T cells, B-cell-depleted T cells, or PBMCs. The repertoires were released in a freely available public database intended as a resource for research on the immune response to SARS-CoV-2. A de-identified subject ID, COVID-19 status, age in years and sex were almost always included in the sample metadata. Samples came from the ongoing ImmuneRACE study (first 160 participants) plus 1,254 subjects from 6 global collaborators. Where HLA class I and class II types were available, the types were taken from metadata supplied by the sample provider, not from assay-based typing.

In the case of this clone: Its antigen specificity is not known. No much larger clone is present one base from it, and per-base qualities are unavailable.

TCRbeta CDR3 regions were amplified from genomic DNA by means of the immunoSEQ Assay, a bias-controlled multiplex PCR. In the paper's pipeline: Nucleated cell counts per sample were estimated from amplification of reference gene primers within the assay. Sequence reads were collapsed and filtered to measure the absolute abundance of every unique TCRbeta CDR3 rearrangement. Productive Simpson clonality was computed per sample as the square root of Simpson's diversity index over productive rearrangements. Drawn from immuneACCESS, this table holds only the in-frame rearrangements with V and J called that TCRdb kept. Clones are partly lost; checked studies trace under half to an unresolved V gene and leave the rest unexplained. D and trimming come from the DNA, and the V and J calls and clone size come from that table. In this sample the table shows about 160,000 clones, about four fifths of which occur a single time. The ten largest clonotypes hold roughly 3.6% of the sample.

Overall study results and their limits: How much clinical and demographic metadata was included differed by source and by participant, and the metadata was provided uncurated.

The V end gives up 5 bases and the J end 0 bases, leaving 4 bases in the junction not matched to a gene. Including cysteine and phenylalanine, the CDR3 has 16 amino acids. Left in the record is the CDR3 DNA by itself, 48 bases read in frame from the first base. CDR1 is given as LNHDA and CDR2 as SQIVND, both from the germline V gene (reference sequence). Collaborating institutions collected whole blood in K2EDTA tubes following their own protocols. For TCRbeta analysis, collaborators shipped samples as frozen whole blood, isolated PBMCs, or DNA extracted from either of those sample types. This TCR was sampled from a woman over 75 with acute or convalescent COVID-19. Sequenced material: peripheral blood. This sequence uses TRBV19 and TRBJ1-1; 12 bases in the junction line up with TRBD1. The bases are TGTGCCAGTAGTGGAGGGACAGGGGGCGTGAACACTGAAGCTTTCTTT. Translated, this is CASSGGTGGVNTEAFF.